The 7 T cell receptor beta chains below come from one sample, sequenced in a study of cytomegalovirus exposure and HLA in healthy donors. Both 60 Vbeta primers and 13 Jbeta primers went into the PCR. The assay was immunoSEQ multiplex PCR, and TCRdb's table has in-frame clones only and misses some. The sample carries tens of thousands of clones, roughly 73% recorded once. Specimen: PBMCs. Source of these receptors: a woman aged 40 to 50 in good health and CMV-seronegative.

This clone was observed a few times. V usage is TRBV6-5 and J usage is TRBJ1-1, with D unresolved. The CDR3 contains 15 residues. Trimming removed 2 bases from V and 4 bases from J, with 14 bases in between. The germline V gene encodes CDR1 MNHEY and CDR2 SVGAGI. The CDR3 bases are TGTGCCAGCAGTTACCCCGGAAGAGGAATCACTGAAGCTTTCTTT. As protein: CASSYPGRGITEAFF.

The chain links TRBV5-1 to TRBJ2-3; maybe TRBD1 (6 bases). The germline CDR1 and CDR2 sequences are SGHRS and YFSETQ. The CDR3 totals 18 residues. The ends were cut back, 2 bases at V and 3 bases at J, with 22 bases in the middle. In nucleotides, the CDR3 is TGCGCCAGCAGCTTCCACAGCCAGAGGTCAGGGGCGACAGATACGCAGTATTTT. It is translated as CASSFHSQRSGATDTQYF.

J is TRBJ2-5 and V is TRBV6-6; D is ambiguous. CDR1 and CDR2 (germline): MNHNY, SVGAGI (reference sequence). The CDR3 contains 12 residues. V was pared by 8 bases and J by 1 base, with 8 bases between. This CDR3 is CASGRIQETQYF. In nucleotides, the CDR3 is TGTGCCAGCGGCAGGATCCAAGAGACCCAGTACTTC.

The CDR3 spells CASSEQGRFEKLFF. CDR3 nucleotide sequence: TGTGCCAGCAGTGAACAGGGAAGATTTGAAAAACTGTTTTTT. V and J are TRBV25-1 and TRBJ1-4; tentative D call: TRBD1 (5 bases). From germline, CDR1 is MGHDK and CDR2 SYGVNS. This CDR3 region has 14 residues. Trimming took 2 bases from V and 7 from J, leaving 11 bases between them.

With respect to this clone: One end of the junction is discordant with germline, which a read error may explain. The chain uses TRBV7-7 and TRBJ2-5; 10 nucleotides agree with TRBD1. CDR3 length equals 16 residues. Germline lookup yields CDR1 SSHAT and CDR2 FNYEAQ (reference sequence). The CDR3 region is CASSPGTGAVQETQYF. The CDR3 nucleotides read TGTGCTAGCAGCCCCGGGACAGGGGCCGTGCAAGAGACCCAGTACTTC.

V and J are TRBV5-1 and TRBJ1-3, with 7 bases identical to TRBD1. The CDR3 has 16 amino acids. Unmatched junction bases numbered 8, after V lost 5 bases and J lost 0 bases. Germline values: CDR1 SGHRS, CDR2 YFSETQ. The CDR3 DNA is TGCGCCAGCAGGGCTGGGACAGCCAACTCTGGAAACACCATATATTTT. Protein: CASRAGTANSGNTIYF.

The V call is TRBV4-3, the J call TRBJ1-1; D possibly corresponds to TRBD1 (6 bases). Germline V gene data show CDR1 as LGHNA and CDR2 as YSLEER. This CDR3 region has 13 residues. Trimming removed 0 bases at V and 11 bases at J, with 13 bases between. CDR3 nucleotide sequence: TGCGCCAGCAGCCAAGACCCCAGGGGAGACGCTTTCTTT. It specifies CASSQDPRGDAFF.